The sequence of this T cell receptor (beta chain) was determined in a study of T cells in localized non-small cell lung cancer. This clone was observed once. As yet, its antigen is unknown. Assay used: immunoSEQ multiplex PCR; TCRdb lists only in-frame clones, some missing. This sample has fewer than 40,000 clones, with 70% to 90% found just once. Study observations and caveats: Exceeding tumor, uninvolved adjacent lung had the highest T cell clonality. Because researchers sequenced only one region of the tumor, heterogeneity is still possible. Appearance in adjacent lung was seen for a median 57 of the top 100 tumor clones.

Germline-derived CDR1 and CDR2 are MDHEN and SYDVKM. Germline trimming cut 10 bases from V and 5 bases from J; bases unmatched to any gene: 14. The CDR3 extends over 17 amino acids. J is TRBJ2-5 and V is TRBV28; 15 nucleotides line up with TRBD2. The source material was peripheral blood, sampled before any cancer treatment. This receptor was taken from an older female donor with stage I lung adenocarcinoma. CDR3 bases: TGTGCCACCGGACTAGCGGGAGGGGATAGGCGGTGGGAGACCCAGTACTTC. Protein: CATGLAGGDRRWETQYF.